This is a list of T cell receptor beta chains from one sample in a study of blood T cell repertoires in COVID-19. Profiled with immunoSEQ multiplex PCR; TCRdb holds only in-frame clones, not every one. The data contain about 220,000 clones, 85% of them singletons. The sequencing input was peripheral blood. The receptors originated from a man aged 50 or older who had recovered from COVID-19. Both conserved end residues are part of each CDR3. A D gene is named only where the DNA matches it firmly. Not every row has a clone size; where given, it reads once, few, many or a size class.

abundance	j_gene	v_gene	d_gene	CDR3nt	CDR3aa
-	TRBJ1-1	TRBV18	TRBD1	TGTGCCAGCTCACCACTTGGACAGGGGGGTACTGAAGCTTTCTTT	CASSPLGQGGTEAFF
-	TRBJ2-7	TRBV5-1	TRBD2	TGCGCCAGCAGCACTGGCGGTAGCGGGAGGAACTACGAGCAGTACTTC	CASSTGGSGRNYEQYF
-	TRBJ1-2	TRBV6-1	-	TGTGCCAGCAGTGAAGTTGAGATGGGGCTGGGCTATGGCTACACCTTC	CASSEVEMGLGYGYTF
-	TRBJ2-5	TRBV18	TRBD2	TGTGCCAGCTCACCGCCGGGACTAGCGGAGACCCAGTACTTC	CASSPPGLAETQYF
-	TRBJ2-7	TRBV19	TRBD1	TGTGCCAGTAGTATAGCGGGACAGGGGGCGAGGCTGGAGCAGTACTTC	CASSIAGQGARLEQYF
once	TRBJ2-5	TRBV6-6	TRBD1	TGTGCCAGCAGCCCCCGTCAGGGGGCTGTGCGGGAGACCCAGTACTTC	CASSPRQGAVRETQYF
-	TRBJ1-1	TRBV6-5	-	TGTGCCAGCAGGCGGACTAATATGAACACTGAAGCTTTCTTT	CASRRTNMNTEAFF
-	TRBJ2-1	TRBV11-3	-	TGTGCCAGCAGCCGCGGCCCATCCTCTAGCGCCGAGCAGTTCTTC	CASSRGPSSSAEQFF
once	TRBJ2-5	TRBV18	TRBD2	TGTGCCAGCTCACACGCCGGGACTAGCGGCCAAGAGACCCAGTACTTC	CASSHAGTSGQETQYF
-	TRBJ1-1	TRBV7-8	-	TGTGCCAGCAGCTTGTTAGGGAGCAACACTGAAGCTTTCTTT	CASSLLGSNTEAFF
once	TRBJ2-7	TRBV4-2	TRBD2	TGTGCCAGCAGGCCCGAGGGCGGGGGGGCGTCCTACGAGCAGTACTTC	CASRPEGGGASYEQYF
-	TRBJ1-4	TRBV19	TRBD1	TGTGCCAGTACCGGGCCGGGACAGGGAGGTGAAAAACTGTTTTTT	CASTGPGQGGEKLFF
-	TRBJ1-3	TRBV27	-	TGTGCCAGCAGTTTATCATCAGGGTTCTCTGGAAACACCATATATTTT	CASSLSSGFSGNTIYF
-	TRBJ1-2	TRBV28	-	TGTGCCAGCAGTACCCCTCCCACGGGAGGCTACACCTTC	CASSTPPTGGYTF
once	TRBJ2-1	TRBV5-1	TRBD2	TGCGCCAGCAGCTTGGCGGCTAGCGGGATAGACAATGAGCAGTTCTTC	CASSLAASGIDNEQFF
-	TRBJ1-1	TRBV5-5	TRBD1	TGTGCCAGCAGCCCACCGGGACAGCCGAACACTGAAGCTTTCTTT	CASSPPGQPNTEAFF